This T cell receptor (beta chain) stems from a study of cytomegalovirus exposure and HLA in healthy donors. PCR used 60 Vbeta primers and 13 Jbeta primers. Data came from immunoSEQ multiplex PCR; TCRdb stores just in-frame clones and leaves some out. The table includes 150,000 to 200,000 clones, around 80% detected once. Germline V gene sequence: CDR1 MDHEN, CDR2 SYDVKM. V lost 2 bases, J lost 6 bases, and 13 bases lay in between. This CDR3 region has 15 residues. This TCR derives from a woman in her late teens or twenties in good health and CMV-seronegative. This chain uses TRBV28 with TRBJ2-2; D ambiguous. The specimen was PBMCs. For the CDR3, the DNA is TGTGCCAGCAGTTTACACAGTCAGGTGGCCGGGGAGCTGTTTTTT. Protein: CASSLHSQVAGELFF.